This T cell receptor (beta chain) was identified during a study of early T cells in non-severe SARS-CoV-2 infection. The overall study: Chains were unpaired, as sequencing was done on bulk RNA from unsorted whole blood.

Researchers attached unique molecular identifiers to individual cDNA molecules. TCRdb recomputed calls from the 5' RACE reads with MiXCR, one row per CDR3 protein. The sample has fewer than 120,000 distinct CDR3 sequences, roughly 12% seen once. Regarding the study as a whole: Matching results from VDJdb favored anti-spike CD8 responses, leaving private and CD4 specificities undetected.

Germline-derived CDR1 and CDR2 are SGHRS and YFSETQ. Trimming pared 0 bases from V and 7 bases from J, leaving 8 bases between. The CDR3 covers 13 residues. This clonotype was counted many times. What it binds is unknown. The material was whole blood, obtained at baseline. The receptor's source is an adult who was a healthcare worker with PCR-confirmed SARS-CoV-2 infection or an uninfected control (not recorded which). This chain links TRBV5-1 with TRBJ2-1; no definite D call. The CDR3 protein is CASSLGDCNEQFF. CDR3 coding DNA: TGCGCCAGCAGCTTGGGGGATTGTAATGAGCAGTTCTTC.